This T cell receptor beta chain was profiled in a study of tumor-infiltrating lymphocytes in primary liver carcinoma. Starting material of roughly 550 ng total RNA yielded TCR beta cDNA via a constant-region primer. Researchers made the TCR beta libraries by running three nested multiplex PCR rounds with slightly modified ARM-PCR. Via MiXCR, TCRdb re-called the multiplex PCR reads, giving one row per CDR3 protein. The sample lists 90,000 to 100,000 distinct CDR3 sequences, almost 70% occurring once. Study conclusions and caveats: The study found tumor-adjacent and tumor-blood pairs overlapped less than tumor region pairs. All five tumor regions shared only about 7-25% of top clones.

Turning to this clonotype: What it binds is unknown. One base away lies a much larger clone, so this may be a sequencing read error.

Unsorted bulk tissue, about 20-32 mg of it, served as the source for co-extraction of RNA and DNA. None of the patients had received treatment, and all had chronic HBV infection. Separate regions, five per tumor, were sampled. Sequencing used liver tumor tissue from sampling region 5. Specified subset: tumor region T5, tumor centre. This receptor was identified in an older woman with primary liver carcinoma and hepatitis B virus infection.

CDR3 in amino acids: CARIPSGVVDEQFF. The CDR3 coding sequence is TGTGCCCGGATCCCTAGCGGGGTAGTAGATGAGCAGTTCTTC. The V and J genes are TRBV30 and TRBJ2-1; 9 nucleotides match TRBD2. Germline values: CDR1 GTSNPN, CDR2 SVGIG (reference sequence). V lost 8 bases and J lost 8; bases outside the gene matches: 13. CDR3 length: 14 amino acids.